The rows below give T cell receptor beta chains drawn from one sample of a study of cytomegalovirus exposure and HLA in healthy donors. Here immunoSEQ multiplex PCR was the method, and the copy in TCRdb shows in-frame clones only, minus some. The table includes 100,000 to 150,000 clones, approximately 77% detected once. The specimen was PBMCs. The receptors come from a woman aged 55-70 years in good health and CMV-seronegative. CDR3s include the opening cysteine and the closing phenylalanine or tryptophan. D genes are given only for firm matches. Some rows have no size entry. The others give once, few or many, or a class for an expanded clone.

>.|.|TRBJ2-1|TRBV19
TGTGCCAGTAGTATAGGGCGGGTGGACTACAATGAGCAGTTCTTC
CASSIGRVDYNEQFF
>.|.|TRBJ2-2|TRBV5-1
TGCGCCAGCAGCTTGAGCCACCCGAACACCGGGGAGCTGTTTTTT
CASSLSHPNTGELFF
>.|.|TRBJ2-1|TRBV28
TGTGCCAGCAGTTACCCAGGGGTTAGCTCCTACAATGAGCAGTTCTTC
CASSYPGVSSYNEQFF
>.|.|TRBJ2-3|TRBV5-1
TGCGCCAGCAGCTCGGGACTTTCCACAGATACGCAGTATTTT
CASSSGLSTDTQYF
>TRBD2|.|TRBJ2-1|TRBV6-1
TGTGCCAGCAGTGAACGACTAGCGGGGGGGCCGGATGAGCAGTTCTTC
CASSERLAGGPDEQFF
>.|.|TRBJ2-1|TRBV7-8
TGTGCCAGCAGCTCTCCTTTCGACAGATACAATGAGCAGTTCTTC
CASSSPFDRYNEQFF
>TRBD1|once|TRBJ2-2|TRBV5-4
TGTGCCAGCAGCTTCCGACAGGGTTTTGATTTAATTTACGCCGGGGAGCTGTTTTTT
CASSFRQGFDLIYAGELFF
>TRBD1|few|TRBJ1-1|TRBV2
TGTGCCAGCAAGCGGTTCCGGGACAGGGAGCTTGTGACTGAAGCTTTCTTT
CASKRFRDRELVTEAFF
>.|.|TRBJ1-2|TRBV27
TGTGCCAGCAGTCCGTGGACAGCCTATGGCTACACCTTC
CASSPWTAYGYTF
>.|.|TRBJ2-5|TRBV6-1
TGTGCCAGCACCGGGACTTACCTCCAGGAGACCCAGTACTTC
CASTGTYLQETQYF
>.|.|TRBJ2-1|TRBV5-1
TGCGCCAGCAGCTTTGGAGGGCTAGGGAATGAGCAGTTCTTC
CASSFGGLGNEQFF
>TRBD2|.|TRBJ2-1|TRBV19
TGTGCCAGTAGTATCGTAGCGGGAGGAGGTGAGCAGTTCTTC
CASSIVAGGGEQFF
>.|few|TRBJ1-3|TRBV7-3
TGTGCCAGCAGCTTACAGGGGCCGGGAAACACCATATATTTT
CASSLQGPGNTIYF
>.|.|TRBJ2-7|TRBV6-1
TGTGCCAGCATCCTTAGGGGAGGATCACCCTACGAGCAGTACTTC
CASILRGGSPYEQYF
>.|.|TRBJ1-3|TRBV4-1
TGCGCCAGCAGCCATTTACAAGTCTCTGGAAACACCATATATTTT
CASSHLQVSGNTIYF
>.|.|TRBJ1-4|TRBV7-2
TGTGCCAGCAGCCGTAACAGGGCCAATGAAAAACTGTTTTTT
CASSRNRANEKLFF
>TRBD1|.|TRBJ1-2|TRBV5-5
TGTGCCAGCAGCTTCTTCGGGACAGGGAACTATGGCTACACCTTC
CASSFFGTGNYGYTF
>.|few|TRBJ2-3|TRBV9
TGTGCCAGCAGCGTGGGTTGGGGGGGCACAGATACGCAGTATTTT
CASSVGWGGTDTQYF
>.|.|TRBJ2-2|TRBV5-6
TGTGCCAGCAGCATAGCCCTACAGGGTCGAGAGGGGAGCACCGGGGAGCTGTTTTTT
CASSIALQGREGSTGELFF
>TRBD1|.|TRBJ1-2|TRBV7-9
TGTGCCAGCAGCCCCCCGGGACAGCCCTATGGCTACACCTTC
CASSPPGQPYGYTF
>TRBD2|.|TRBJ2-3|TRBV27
TGTGCCAGCAGTTTTACTGCGGGGGGCACAGATACGCAGTATTTT
CASSFTAGGTDTQYF
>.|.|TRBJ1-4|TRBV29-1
TGCAGCGTTTCCGACCATCACCGGGACTCCGACGACGTCCGCGTTTTT
CSVSDHHRDSDDVRVF
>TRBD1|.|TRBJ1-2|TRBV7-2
TGTGCCAGCAGCTTGGACAGGGGGAAAGGCTACACCTTC
CASSLDRGKGYTF
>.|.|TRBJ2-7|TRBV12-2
TGTGCAAGTCGCTTAGGGGGCAGGGCCTACGAGCAGTACTTC
CASRLGGRAYEQYF
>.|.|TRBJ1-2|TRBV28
TGTGCCAGCAGTCCCCTTGGGGGGGGACGGGCCTATGGCTACACCTTC
CASSPLGGGRAYGYTF